This T cell receptor beta chain derives from a study of radiotherapy plus CTLA-4 blockade in lung cancer. Across the whole study: Of all patients, approximately 17% responded objectively and 25% to 40% showed disease control.

Whole-study results and caveats: Among reported predictors of response, early blood T cell clone dynamics with interferon-beta performed best. TCR clones from tumors expanded in blood after radiotherapy plus ipilimumab.

Measured with immunoSEQ multiplex PCR; TCRdb has only the in-frame clones, and not every one. Of approximately 85,000 clones listed, around 88% were seen once; the top ten hold 2% to 2.5%. Chemo-refractory metastatic non-small-cell lung cancer patients received focal radiation with ipilimumab CTLA-4 blockade. The CDR3 has 14 amino acids. Germline CDR1 is MDHEN and CDR2 is SYDVKM. V lost 2 bases and J lost 10; bases outside the gene matches: 10. A note on this clone: Its matching antigen is unknown.

The chain joins TRBV28 to TRBJ1-1, with TRBD1 matching over 7 bases. The clonotype originates from a human donor with non-small cell lung cancer who had a partial response to radiotherapy plus ipilimumab. This specimen consisted of peripheral blood, obtained from a patient treated with radiotherapy plus ipilimumab. The DNA for the CDR3 is TGTGCCAGCAGTTTAGGCGCAGGGGGACACCCAGCTTTCTTT. Protein product: CASSLGAGGHPAFF.